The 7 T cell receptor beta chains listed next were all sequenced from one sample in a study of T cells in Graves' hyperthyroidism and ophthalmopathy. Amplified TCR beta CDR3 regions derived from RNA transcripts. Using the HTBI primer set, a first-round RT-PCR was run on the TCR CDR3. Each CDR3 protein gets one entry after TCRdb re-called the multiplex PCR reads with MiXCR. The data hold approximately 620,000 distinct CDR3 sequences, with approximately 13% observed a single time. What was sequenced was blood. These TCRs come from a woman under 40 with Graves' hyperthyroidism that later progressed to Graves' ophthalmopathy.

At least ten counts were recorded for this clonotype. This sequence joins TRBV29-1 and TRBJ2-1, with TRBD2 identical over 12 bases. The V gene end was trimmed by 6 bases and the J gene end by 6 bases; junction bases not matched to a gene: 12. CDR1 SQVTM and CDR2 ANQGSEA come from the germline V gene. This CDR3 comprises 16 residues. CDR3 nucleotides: TGCAGCGTACCCGAGAGACTAGCGGGAGTAGGCAATGAGCAGTTCTTC. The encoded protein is CSVPERLAGVGNEQFF.

In nucleotides, the CDR3 is TGTGCCAGTATGGAAGGGGGGGGAGGGGCAGTTAATCAGCCCCAGCATTTT. Its translation: CASMEGGGGAVNQPQHF. The V gene is TRBV19, the J gene TRBJ1-5, with D possibly matching TRBD1 (6 bases). Germline assignment: CDR1 LNHDA and CDR2 SQIVND (reference sequence). The ends were cut back, 7 bases at V and 4 bases at J, with 23 bases in the middle. The CDR3 is 17 amino acids.

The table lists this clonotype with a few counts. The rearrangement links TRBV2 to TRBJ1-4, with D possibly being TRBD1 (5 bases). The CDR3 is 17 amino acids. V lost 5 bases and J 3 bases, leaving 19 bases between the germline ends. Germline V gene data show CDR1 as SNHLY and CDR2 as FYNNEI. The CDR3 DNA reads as TGTGCCAGCAGTCCGGGACCGGCAGAAGCAGCTAATGAAAAACTGTTTTTT. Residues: CASSPGPAEAANEKLFF.

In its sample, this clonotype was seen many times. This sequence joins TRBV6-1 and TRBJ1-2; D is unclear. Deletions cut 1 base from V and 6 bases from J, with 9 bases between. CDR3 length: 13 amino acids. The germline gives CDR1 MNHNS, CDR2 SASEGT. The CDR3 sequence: CASSEGGFDGYTF. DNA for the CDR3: TGTGCCAGCAGTGAAGGAGGATTTGATGGCTACACCTTC.

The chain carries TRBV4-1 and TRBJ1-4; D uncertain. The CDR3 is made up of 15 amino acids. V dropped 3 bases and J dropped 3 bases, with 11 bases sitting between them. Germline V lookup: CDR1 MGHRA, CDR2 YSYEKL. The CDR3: CASSQNQPSNEKLFF. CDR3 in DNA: TGCGCCAGCAGCCAGAATCAGCCGTCTAATGAAAAACTGTTTTTT.

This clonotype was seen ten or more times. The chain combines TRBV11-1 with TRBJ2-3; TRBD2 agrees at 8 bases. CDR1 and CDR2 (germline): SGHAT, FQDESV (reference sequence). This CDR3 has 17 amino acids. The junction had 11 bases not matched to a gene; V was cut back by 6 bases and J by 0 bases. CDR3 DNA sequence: TGTGCCAGCAGGCGGAAACTAGCGGAAATAAGCACAGATACGCAGTATTTT. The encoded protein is CASRRKLAEISTDTQYF.

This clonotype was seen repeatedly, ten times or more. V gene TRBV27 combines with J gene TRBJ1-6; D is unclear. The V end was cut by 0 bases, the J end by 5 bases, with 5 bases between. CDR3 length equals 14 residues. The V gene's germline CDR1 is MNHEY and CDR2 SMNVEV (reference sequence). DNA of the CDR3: TGTGCCAGCAGTTTATCCGGTCATAATTCACCCCTCCACTTT. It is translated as CASSLSGHNSPLHF.